The sequence of this TCR beta chain was determined in a study of CD8 T cells in ankylosing spondylitis. CDR3 length: 14 amino acids. V was pared by 7 bases and J by 3 bases, with 14 bases between. Germline CDR1 is SGDLS and CDR2 is YYNGEE. TCRdb called the 5' RACE reads again in MiXCR, with one record for every CDR3 protein. The sample comprises about 25,000 distinct CDR3 sequences, 2.5% to 3% of which are singletons, and about 7.8% rests with the top ten. This clonotype was found many times. The chain combines TRBV9 with TRBJ1-3; no clear D gene. Sequenced material: blood, either unsorted or a sorted T cell fraction (not recorded which). The sequence was obtained from a female donor with ankylosing spondylitis or in good health (not recorded which). This chain's CDR3 is CASSEGGLGNTIYF. Here the CDR3 DNA reads TGTGCCAGCTCGGAGGGAGGGCTTGGAAACACCATATATTTT.